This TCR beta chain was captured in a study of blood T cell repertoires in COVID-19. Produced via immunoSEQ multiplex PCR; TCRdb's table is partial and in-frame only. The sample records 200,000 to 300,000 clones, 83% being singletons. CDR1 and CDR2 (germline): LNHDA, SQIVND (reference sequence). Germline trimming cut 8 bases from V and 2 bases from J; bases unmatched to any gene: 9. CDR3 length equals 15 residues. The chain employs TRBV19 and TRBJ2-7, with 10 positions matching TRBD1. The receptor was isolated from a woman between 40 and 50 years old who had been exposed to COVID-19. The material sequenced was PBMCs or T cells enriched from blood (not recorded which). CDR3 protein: CASSVGTGEAYEQYF. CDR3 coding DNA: TGTGCCAGTTCGGTGGGGACAGGGGAGGCCTACGAGCAGTACTTC. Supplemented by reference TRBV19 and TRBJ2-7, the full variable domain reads DGGITQSPKYLFRKEGQNVTLSCEQNLNHDAMYWYRQDPGQGLRLIYYSQIVNDFQKGDIAEGYSVSREKKESFPLTVTSAQKNPTAFYLCASSVGTGEAYEQYFGPGTRLTVT.